This T cell receptor beta chain was captured in a study of vaccination effects on CD4 cells after COVID-19. Germline trimming cut 10 bases from V and 0 bases from J; bases unmatched to any gene: 13. Germline CDR1 and CDR2: SGHVS and FQNEAQ. This CDR3 is 17 amino acids long. Antigen-specific CD4+ T cell clonotypes were called by their expansion after viral peptide-pool culture in ViraFEST. Isolation of CD4+ T cells took place after approximately ten days of culture. Participants received two doses of either the BNT162b2 or mRNA-1273 vaccine. TCRdb's table, derived via immunoSEQ multiplex PCR, lists solely in-frame clones and lacks some. The table includes almost 70,000 clones, 74% detected once. About this clone: The antigen is not known.

The receptor's source is a human donor who received a COVID-19 vaccine. The sample here was CD4+ T cells from PBMCs cultured with HCoV-229E spike peptides, taken after COVID-19 vaccination. The genes are TRBV7-8 and TRBJ2-5; 11 bases fit TRBD2. The CDR3 nucleotides are TGTGCCACCTTAAGGGGGACTAGCGGCCAGTACCAAGAGACCCAGTACTTC. Protein product: CATLRGTSGQYQETQYF.